This TCR beta chain was retrieved from a study of blood T cell repertoires in COVID-19. The table came from immunoSEQ multiplex PCR; TCRdb's copy has only in-frame clones and leaves some out. The repertoire has around 99,000 clones, about 93% of them found once; the top ten carry around 1.3%. The J segment lost 5 bases and the V segment lost 6 bases, leaving 5 bases of the junction unmatched. Germline values: CDR1 MDHEN, CDR2 SYDVKM. This CDR3 is built from 13 residues. The TCR originated in a woman aged 30 to 39 with acute or convalescent COVID-19. The chain links TRBV28 to TRBJ2-7, with 9 positions matching TRBD1. Sample: peripheral blood. The CDR3 nucleotides are TGTGCCAGCAGGGCCGGGACAGGGAACGAGCAGTACTTC. It codes for CASRAGTGNEQYF.